This TCR beta chain was observed in a study of blood T cell repertoires in COVID-19. Method: immunoSEQ multiplex PCR; TCRdb's copy keeps in-frame clones and lacks some. Here the sample spans approximately 300,000 clones, 85% to 90% being singletons. The origin of this receptor is a man in his forties with acute or convalescent COVID-19. The sequenced material came from peripheral blood.

DNA of the CDR3: TGTGCCAGTTCCCTGGGGCCCACCGGGGAGCTGTTTTTT. Its translation is CASSLGPTGELFF. This chain links TRBV27 with TRBJ2-2, with D tentatively TRBD1 (5 bases). V lost 9 bases and J lost 4, with 12 bases in between. The CDR3 runs to 13 residues. Looked up from germline, CDR1 is MNHEY and CDR2 is SMNVEV (reference sequence).